This TCR beta chain was identified in a study of cytomegalovirus exposure and HLA in healthy donors. Study-wide results and caveats: As a later analysis showed, a missense DCLRE1C variant was linked to trimming of TCR beta V- and J-genes.

Remarks on this clone: Its specificity is not known. Within the sample, other DNA sequences also encode this same CDR3.

The PCR had 60 Vbeta and 13 Jbeta primers. This table comes from immunoSEQ multiplex PCR, and its TCRdb copy is limited to in-frame clones, with some not included. The sample comprises 150,000 to 170,000 clones, roughly 80% of which are singletons, and over 10% rests with the top ten. Germline CDR1 and CDR2: SGHRS and YFSETQ. With V trimmed by 4 bases and J by 3 bases, 12 bases remained unmatched. The CDR3 sequence is 16 residues long. The source is a man between 25 and 39 years old in good health and CMV-seropositive. The material sequenced was PBMCs. V usage is TRBV5-1 and J usage is TRBJ2-5; TRBD1 matches at 7 bases. CDR3 region: CASSRTPGTEEETQYF. CDR3 nucleotide sequence: TGCGCCAGCAGCAGAACCCCCGGGACAGAAGAAGAGACCCAGTACTTC.